One sample yielded the 23 T cell receptor beta chains listed below, sequenced in a study of blood T cell repertoires in COVID-19. The data were produced by immunoSEQ multiplex PCR, yet TCRdb's version contains in-frame clones alone and is incomplete. The repertoire consists of fewer than 200,000 clones, with 60% to 80% occurring once and the leading ten covering roughly 28%. The specimen sequenced was peripheral blood. The receptor set was obtained from an older woman with acute or convalescent COVID-19.

The chain employs TRBV7-8 and TRBJ1-1; D gene uncertain. V dropped 7 bases and J dropped 10 bases, with 16 bases sitting between them. The CDR3 covers 12 residues. Germline CDR1 reads SGHVS; CDR2 reads FQNEAQ. In DNA form, the CDR3 reads TGTGCCAGCAAAAACGGTCCCACCTCAGCTTTCTTT. This translates into CASKNGPTSAFF.

This clone was seen a handful of times. The chain employs TRBV30 and TRBJ2-7; no firm D call. The ends were cut back, 8 bases at V and 5 bases at J, with 13 bases in the middle. Germline V CDR1 and CDR2: GTSNPN, SVGIG (reference sequence). There are 11 residues in the CDR3. In DNA, the CDR3 is TGTGCCGCGCTATTCGCCGACGAGCAGTACTTC. This translates into CAALFADEQYF.

This clone was observed many times. The chain couples TRBV10-2 to TRBJ2-7, with 10 positions matching TRBD1. CDR1 is WSHSY and CDR2 is SAAADI in the germline V gene. The CDR3 sequence is 15 residues long. V lost 3 bases and J lost 6; bases outside the gene matches: 8. CDR3 in DNA: TGCGCCAGCAGTGATAACCGGGACAGGGGACCCGAGCAGTACTTC. Translating it yields CASSDNRDRGPEQYF.

This chain connects TRBV9 to TRBJ2-3; 7 bases are shared with TRBD1. Germline CDR1 reads SGDLS; CDR2 reads YYNGEE. V dropped 1 base and J dropped 0; count of bases not matched to a gene: 5. The CDR3 is made up of 16 amino acids. The CDR3 region has the DNA TGTGCCAGCAGCGTAAGGGGGACAGCAAGCACAGATACGCAGTATTTT. It yields the protein CASSVRGTASTDTQYF.

This chain uses TRBV2 with TRBJ1-2, with 8 bases lining up with TRBD1. CDR1 is SNHLY, CDR2 FYNNEI, per germline. The CDR3 has 14 residues. The J segment lost 2 bases and the V segment lost 5 bases, leaving 4 bases of the junction unmatched. CDR3 loop: CASSRTGKNYGYTF. As DNA, the CDR3 is TGTGCCAGCAGTAGGACAGGGAAGAACTATGGCTACACCTTC.

This chain uses TRBV5-1 with TRBJ2-1; D is perhaps TRBD2 (5 bases). V lost 2 bases to trimming and J lost 8 bases, with 17 bases between them. The germline V gene encodes CDR1 SGHRS and CDR2 YFSETQ. The CDR3 covers 15 residues. The CDR3 bases are TGCGCCAGCAGCTTCTGGGGTACGGAGGACGATGAGCAGTTCTTC. Its protein is CASSFWGTEDDEQFF.

The chain carries TRBV30 and TRBJ1-6, with 8 bases aligning to TRBD1. J gave up 3 bases and V 1 base, and 2 bases lay outside the gene matches. The germline V gene encodes CDR1 GTSNPN and CDR2 SVGIG (reference sequence). The CDR3 has 15 amino acids. The chain's CDR3 is CAWSAGQDYNSPLHF. CDR3 sequence (DNA): TGTGCCTGGAGTGCGGGACAGGACTATAATTCACCCCTCCACTTT. Based on the CDR3 plus reference TRBV30 and TRBJ1-6, the full variable domain is SQTIHQWPATLVQPVGSPLSLECTVEGTSNPNLYWYRQAAGRGLQLLFYSVGIGQISSEVPQNLSASRPQDRQFILSSKKLLLSDSGFYLCAWSAGQDYNSPLHFGNGTRLTVT.

V is TRBV9 and J is TRBJ1-3; D is ambiguous. There are 14 residues in the CDR3. V was shortened by 4 bases and J by 1 base, with 9 bases between the two germline ends. CDR1 and CDR2 from the germline V gene are SGDLS and YYNGEE. The CDR3 here is CASSPLVSGNTIYF. The CDR3 DNA reads as TGTGCCAGCAGCCCCCTCGTTTCTGGAAACACCATATATTTT.

The J gene is TRBJ1-1, the V gene TRBV28; 7 bases agree with TRBD1. The V gene end was trimmed by 4 bases and the J gene end by 1 base; junction bases not matched to a gene: 6. Germline assignment: CDR1 MDHEN and CDR2 SYDVKM. The CDR3 runs to 15 residues. The CDR3 DNA reads TGTGCCAGCAGTTATTACAGGGGCCCGAACACTGAAGCTTTCTTT. Protein sequence: CASSYYRGPNTEAFF.

This sequence joins TRBV5-1 and TRBJ2-2; TRBD2 agrees at 8 bases. J lost 7 bases, V lost 3 bases, and 8 bases had no gene match. Germline V gene lookup returns CDR1 SGHRS and CDR2 YFSETQ. This CDR3 is 15 amino acids long. The CDR3 nucleotides are TGCGCCAGCAGCTGGACAGCGGGAGCGGTCGGGGAGCTGTTTTTT. Translated, it gives CASSWTAGAVGELFF.

The genes are TRBV2 and TRBJ2-7; 8 nucleotides agree with TRBD1. The CDR3 has 14 residues. The V segment lost 6 bases and the J segment 7 bases; nucleotides outside the gene matches: 11. Per germline, CDR1 SNHLY and CDR2 FYNNEI. The CDR3 nucleotides are TGTGCCAGCAGATGGGACAGGATGCAGGGTGAGCAGTACTTC. This translates into CASRWDRMQGEQYF.

The CDR3 is CASSLYEAFF. For the CDR3, the DNA is TGTGCCAGCAGTTTGTATGAAGCTTTCTTT. The chain couples TRBV12-3 or TRBV12-4 to TRBJ1-1; D is unclear. Trimming removed 3 bases at V and 7 bases at J, with 3 bases between. The CDR3 sequence is 10 residues long.

The chain links TRBV5-6 to TRBJ2-3; D might be TRBD1 (5 bases). Germline CDR1 SGHDT, CDR2 YYEEEE. The CDR3 totals 18 residues. Trimming pared 2 bases from V and 4 bases from J, leaving 23 bases between. CDR3 sequence: CASSFKGVLSPTPDTQYF. Written as DNA, the CDR3 is TGTGCCAGCAGCTTCAAAGGGGTTTTGTCGCCGACCCCAGATACGCAGTATTTT.

The chain uses TRBV29-1 and TRBJ2-7; maybe TRBD2 (6 bases). Germline V gene sequence: CDR1 SQVTM, CDR2 ANQGSEA. V dropped 6 bases and J dropped 2 bases, with 14 bases sitting between them. CDR3 length: 13 amino acids. CDR3 residues: CSVGTPGTYEQYF. The CDR3 bases are TGCAGCGTAGGGACTCCTGGGACCTACGAGCAGTACTTC.

The chain uses TRBV6-2 or TRBV6-3 and TRBJ2-1; 7 bases fit TRBD2. Germline lookup yields CDR1 MNHEY and CDR2 SVGEGT. The CDR3 runs 16 residues. The V and J ends lost 5 bases and 5 bases, in that order; junction bases with no gene match: 12. The CDR3 nucleotides are TGTGCCAGCAGTCGTCAACTAGCGAGCAACCACAATGAGCAGTTCTTC. It translates to CASSRQLASNHNEQFF.

This clone was detected a few times. CDR3 region: CAWRGNRAPNYGYTF. Written as DNA, the CDR3 is TGTGCCTGGAGGGGTAACAGGGCACCTAACTATGGCTACACCTTC. V gene TRBV30 combines with J gene TRBJ1-2; possibly TRBD1 for D (6 bases). With 3 bases removed from V and 0 bases from J, the gap between germline ends came to 14 bases. The CDR3 is 15 residues long. Germline lookup yields CDR1 GTSNPN and CDR2 SVGIG (reference sequence).

This rearrangement joins TRBV12-3 or TRBV12-4 to TRBJ1-1; D call uncertain. CDR3 length: 11 amino acids. The V gene lost 5 bases and the J gene lost 8 bases, with 9 bases spanning the gap. The CDR3 DNA is TGTGCCAGCAGTACGCAGATCGAAGCTTTCTTT. Encoded protein: CASSTQIEAFF.

The chain links TRBV2 to TRBJ1-1; D perhaps matches TRBD1 (6 bases). Trimming stripped 5 bases from V and 1 base from J, with 8 bases between. The CDR3 runs to 13 residues. The germline CDR1 and CDR2 sequences are SNHLY and FYNNEI. CDR3 bases: TGTGCCAGCAGTTCACAGGGGAACACTGAAGCTTTCTTT. Translating it yields CASSSQGNTEAFF.

The sample holds a few counts of this clone. The chain recombines TRBV2 with TRBJ2-2, with 9 bases that match TRBD2. J was trimmed by 4 bases and V by 4 bases; bases with no gene match: 4. CDR3 length: 15 amino acids. Germline lookup yields CDR1 SNHLY and CDR2 FYNNEI. CDR3 sequence reads: CASSGAGGSTGELFF. Here the CDR3 DNA reads TGTGCCAGCAGTGGGGCGGGAGGGAGCACCGGGGAGCTGTTTTTT.

This clone was detected many times. The chain couples TRBV6-6 to TRBJ2-1, with D possibly matching TRBD1 (6 bases). Trimming removed 7 bases at V and 8 bases at J, with 12 bases between. This CDR3 has 12 residues. Germline V gene sequence: CDR1 MNHNY, CDR2 SVGAGI (reference sequence). CDR3 coding DNA: TGTGCCAGCAAGACAGGTCGTGATGAGCAGTTCTTC. It specifies CASKTGRDEQFF.

V usage is TRBV9 and J usage is TRBJ2-3, with D possibly TRBD1 on 6 matching bases. Trimming left V 0 bases short and J 0 bases short, with 17 bases between. The CDR3 totals 18 residues. Germline V gives CDR1 SGDLS, CDR2 YYNGEE. CDR3 in amino acids: CASSVGPGVLSSTDTQYF. The CDR3 nucleotides are TGTGCCAGCAGCGTAGGCCCAGGGGTACTTTCTAGCACAGATACGCAGTATTTT. Drawing the rest from reference TRBV9 and TRBJ2-3, the complete variable domain is DSGVTQTPKHLITATGQRVTLRCSPRSGDLSVYWYQQSLDQGLQFLIQYYNGEERAKGNILERFSAQQFPDLHSELNLSSLELGDSALYFCASSVGPGVLSSTDTQYFGPGTRLTVL.

The chain carries TRBV5-4 and TRBJ1-2; no clear D gene. Trimming took 4 bases from V and 4 from J, leaving 14 bases between them. Germline V gene lookup returns CDR1 SGHNT and CDR2 YYREEE (reference sequence). This CDR3 has 14 amino acids. DNA for the CDR3: TGTGCCAGCAGCGTAGCGGCCCGCAGCTATGGCTACACCTTC. Its translation is CASSVAARSYGYTF. The variable domain in full, completed from reference TRBV5-4 and TRBJ1-2, reads ETGVTQSPTHLIKTRGQQVTLRCSSQSGHNTVSWYQQALGQGPQFIFQYYREEENGRGNFPPRFSGLQFPNYSSELNVNALELDDSALYLCASSVAARSYGYTFGSGTRLTVV.

This chain uses TRBV2 with TRBJ2-5, with D tentatively TRBD1 (6 bases). The germline gives CDR1 SNHLY, CDR2 FYNNEI. The CDR3 is 13 residues long. The V gene lost 4 bases and the J gene lost 5 bases, with 11 bases spanning the gap. The CDR3 is CASSARQVETQYF. DNA of the CDR3: TGTGCCAGCAGTGCAAGACAGGTTGAGACCCAGTACTTC.